This T cell receptor (beta chain) is drawn from a study of cytomegalovirus exposure and HLA in healthy donors. Study-level background: Unique TCRs numbering some 80 million, obtained from HLA-typed donors, made up an early data release. Study-level findings and limits: A classifier reportedly called cytomegalovirus status with high sensitivity and specificity. Links to common viral pathogens appeared, in a later analysis, for several of the most significant clusters.

A word on this clone: Antigen specificity is unknown.

A multiplex PCR was run with 60 Vbeta primers and 13 Jbeta primers. Produced via immunoSEQ multiplex PCR; TCRdb's table is partial and in-frame only. The sample carries 150,000 to 200,000 clones, approximately 77% recorded once. This CDR3 region has 15 residues. The V gene's germline CDR1 is SGDLS and CDR2 YYNGEE. J was trimmed by 6 bases and V by 0 bases; bases with no gene match: 4. This receptor was taken from a man aged 25 to 45 in good health and CMV-seropositive. The V and J genes are TRBV9 and TRBJ2-1; 9 nucleotides match TRBD2. The material sequenced was PBMCs. CDR3 sequence reads: CASSVDWRGGNEQFF. The CDR3, as DNA: TGTGCCAGCAGCGTAGATTGGCGGGGGGGCAATGAGCAGTTCTTC.